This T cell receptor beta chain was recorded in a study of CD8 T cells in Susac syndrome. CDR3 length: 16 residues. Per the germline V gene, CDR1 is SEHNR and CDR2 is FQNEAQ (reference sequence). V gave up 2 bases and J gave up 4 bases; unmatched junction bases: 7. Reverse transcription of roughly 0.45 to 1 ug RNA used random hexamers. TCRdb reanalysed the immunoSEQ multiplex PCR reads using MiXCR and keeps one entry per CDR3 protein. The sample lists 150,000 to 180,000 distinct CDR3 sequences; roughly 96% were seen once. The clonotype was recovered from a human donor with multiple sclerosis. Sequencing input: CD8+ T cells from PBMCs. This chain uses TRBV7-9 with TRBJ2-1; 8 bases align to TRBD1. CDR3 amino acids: CASSLKGQGAYNEQFF. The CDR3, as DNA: TGTGCCAGCAGCTTAAAGGGGCAGGGGGCTTACAATGAGCAGTTCTTC.